Each of the 11 T cell receptor beta chains below was sequenced from the same sample in a study of cytomegalovirus exposure and HLA in healthy donors. It was with 60 Vbeta and 13 Jbeta primers that the PCR ran. The method was immunoSEQ multiplex PCR; TCRdb's version includes in-frame clones alone and lacks a portion of them. Of some 160,000 clones in the sample, about 78% were seen once. Sequenced material: PBMCs. The source is a man aged 60-69 years in good health and CMV-seronegative.

This chain joins TRBV5-4 and TRBJ1-2; weak D call: TRBD1 (6 bases). The germline V gene encodes CDR1 SGHNT and CDR2 YYREEE (reference sequence). CDR3 length: 15 amino acids. V lost 4 bases and J lost 3, with 16 bases in between. The CDR3 region is CASSLVDSGDYGYTF. In nucleotides, the CDR3 is TGTGCCAGCAGCCTAGTAGATTCAGGGGACTATGGCTACACCTTC.

Of note for this clone: The junction shows a germline mismatch at one end, possibly a read error. The genes are TRBV6-5 and TRBJ2-1, with 7 bases identical to TRBD1. The germline CDR1 and CDR2 sequences are MNHEY and SVGAGI. The CDR3 runs 13 residues. In DNA form, the CDR3 reads TGTGCCAACAGTAACACAGGGGACAATGAGCAGTTCTTC. This translates into CANSNTGDNEQFF.

The chain carries TRBV6-5 and TRBJ2-7, with 9 bases lining up with TRBD2. Per the germline V gene, CDR1 is MNHEY and CDR2 is SVGAGI. There are 15 residues in the CDR3. Trimming cost V 6 bases and J 3 bases; bases outside gene matches: 9. DNA of the CDR3: TGTGCCAGCAGAGAGAATAGCGGGAGTGGCTACGAGCAGTACTTC. This sequence encodes CASRENSGSGYEQYF.

The chain uses TRBV7-8 and TRBJ2-5; maybe TRBD1 (6 bases). Between the trimmed V and J ends, which lost 1 base and 5 bases, there was a span of 11 bases. There are 14 residues in the CDR3. Germline CDR1 reads SGHVS; CDR2 reads FQNEAQ. CDR3 sequence: CASSLDRVRETQYF. In nucleotides, the CDR3 is TGTGCCAGCAGCTTAGACAGGGTACGGGAGACCCAGTACTTC.

J is TRBJ2-7 and V is TRBV30, with TRBD2 identical over 14 bases. Germline trimming cut 4 bases from V and 6 bases from J; bases unmatched to any gene: 8. In germline, CDR1 is GTSNPN, CDR2 SVGIG (reference sequence). This CDR3 comprises 15 residues. The chain's CDR3 is CAWKRGLAGVGEQYF. The CDR3, as DNA: TGTGCCTGGAAACGGGGACTAGCGGGAGTCGGCGAGCAGTACTTC.

The rearrangement uses TRBV19 and TRBJ1-4; 7 positions agree with TRBD1. CDR1 and CDR2 from the germline V gene are LNHDA and SQIVND (reference sequence). The V gene end was trimmed by 3 bases and the J gene end by 7 bases; junction bases not matched to a gene: 8. This CDR3 has 15 amino acids. The CDR3 DNA sequence: TGTGCCAGTAGTATGGGAGACAGGGCACGTGAAAAACTGTTTTTT. Protein sequence: CASSMGDRAREKLFF.

The chain combines TRBV29-1 with TRBJ2-3; 8 bases are shared with TRBD1. In germline, CDR1 is SQVTM, CDR2 ANQGSEA. V dropped 4 bases and J dropped 0; count of bases not matched to a gene: 9. The CDR3 has 16 residues. The CDR3 region has the DNA TGCAGCGTTGCAGGGGGCGGGCTGGGGAGCACAGATACGCAGTATTTT. It translates to CSVAGGGLGSTDTQYF.

The V gene is TRBV23-1, the J gene TRBJ1-5; 8 bases are shared with TRBD1. TRBV23-1 is treated as an ORF (open reading frame) with a function not yet certain. There are 14 residues in the CDR3. V was pared by 6 bases and J by 6 bases, with 7 bases of the junction left unmatched. The CDR3 loop reads CASSGQGMSQPQHF. The CDR3 DNA reads TGCGCCAGCAGCGGACAGGGTATGAGTCAGCCCCAGCATTTT.

The V call is TRBV19, the J call TRBJ2-7; D might be TRBD2 (6 bases). The CDR3 totals 16 residues. Trimming left V 5 bases short and J 7 bases short, with 24 bases between. The germline CDR1 and CDR2 sequences are LNHDA and SQIVND (reference sequence). The CDR3 region has the DNA TGTGCCAGTAGTCGATGGGGGGTAGCGGAGCAGAAGGAGCAGTACTTC. Translated: CASSRWGVAEQKEQYF.

This clone was observed a handful of times. The chain employs TRBV5-4 and TRBJ1-3, with 8 nucleotides matching TRBD1. This CDR3 is 17 amino acids long. J was trimmed by 3 bases and V by 0 bases; bases with no gene match: 8. CDR1 SGHNT and CDR2 YYREEE come from the germline V gene (reference sequence). The chain's CDR3 is CASSLAPRTGIGNTIYF. The CDR3 bases are TGTGCCAGCAGCTTGGCTCCCAGGACAGGGATTGGAAACACCATATATTTT.

This clone was seen just once. The chain has TRBV6-5 and TRBJ1-5, with TRBD1 matching 7 bases. CDR1 MNHEY and CDR2 SVGAGI come from the germline V gene. The CDR3 sequence is 13 residues long. V lost 5 bases and J lost 6; bases outside the gene matches: 4. The CDR3 nucleotides are TGTGCCAGCAGTCGTGACAGGGCTCAGCCCCAGCATTTT. This sequence encodes CASSRDRAQPQHF.